The entry below gives a single T cell receptor (beta chain) sequence along with its context. TCRdb itself ran the 5' RACE reads through MiXCR, one entry per CDR3 protein. The repertoire consists of about 50,000 distinct CDR3 sequences, with 15% to 20% occurring once and the leading ten covering roughly 2.4%. V was clipped by 3 bases and J by 4 bases, with 11 bases between them. CDR3 length: 15 residues. Germline CDR1 is KGHDR and CDR2 is SFDVKD. Naive CD4+ cells had CD25+ Tregs removed. The rearrangement uses TRBV24-1 and TRBJ2-2; no definite D call. Sequences were obtained from naive CD4+ T cells sorted from blood. This sample's subset: naive CD4+ T cells, CD4+CD45RA+CD25-. The receptor was derived from a female donor with breast cancer. CDR3 coding DNA: TGTGCCACCAGTGATCCCGGAAGGACCACCGGGGAGCTGTTTTTT. This sequence encodes CATSDPGRTTGELFF.